The 14 T cell receptor beta chains given below trace back to one sample, sequenced in a study of T cells in Graves' hyperthyroidism and ophthalmopathy. RNA transcripts yielded amplified TCR beta CDR3 regions. HTBI primers were employed in a first-round RT-PCR of the TCR CDR3. TCRdb itself ran the multiplex PCR reads through MiXCR, one entry per CDR3 protein. The sample comprises 750,000 to 900,000 distinct CDR3 sequences, roughly 37% of which are singletons, and 8.9% rests with the top ten. The sequencing input was blood. The receptor source for this set is a man aged 18 to 29 with Graves' hyperthyroidism.

The rearrangement joins TRBV4-1 to TRBJ2-7, with TRBD1 as a possible D gene (5 bases). From germline, CDR1 is MGHRA and CDR2 YSYEKL. The CDR3 runs 14 residues. Trimming removed 1 base from V and 0 bases from J, with 7 bases in between. For the CDR3, the DNA is TGCGCCAGCAGCCAAGGTGGGGCCTCCTACGAGCAGTACTTC. Protein sequence: CASSQGGASYEQYF.

The chain links TRBV19 to TRBJ1-5; a possible D gene is TRBD1 (6 bases). The germline CDR1 and CDR2 sequences are LNHDA and SQIVND (reference sequence). V lost 5 bases to trimming and J lost 0 bases, with 17 bases between them. The length of the CDR3 is 17 residues. CDR3 bases: TGTGCCAGTAGTTTAGCGGGATACAGGGATAGCAATCAGCCCCAGCATTTT. As protein: CASSLAGYRDSNQPQHF. Variable domain in full (rest from reference TRBV19 and TRBJ1-5): DGGITQSPKYLFRKEGQNVTLSCEQNLNHDAMYWYRQDPGQGLRLIYYSQIVNDFQKGDIAEGYSVSREKKESFPLTVTSAQKNPTAFYLCASSLAGYRDSNQPQHFGDGTRLSIL.

About this clonotype itself: Possible read error: a much larger clone is one base away. The chain carries TRBV15 and TRBJ1-4, with D unresolved. The germline V and J ends were trimmed by 1 base and 0 bases, with 9 bases remaining between them. This CDR3 is 16 amino acids long. Germline V gene lookup returns CDR1 LNHNV and CDR2 YYDKDF (reference sequence). The CDR3 coding sequence is TGTGCCACCAGCAGAGGTATGACCACAACTAATGAAAAACTGTTTTTT. Translated: CATSRGMTTTNEKLFF.

The V call is TRBV19, the J call TRBJ1-1, with no clear D. V was shortened by 1 base and J by 3 bases, with 12 bases between the two germline ends. The CDR3 runs 15 residues. From germline, CDR1 is LNHDA and CDR2 SQIVND (reference sequence). The CDR3: CASSIGGLLYTEAFF. In DNA form, the CDR3 reads TGTGCCAGTAGTATAGGAGGATTGCTATACACTGAAGCTTTCTTT. The whole variable domain, remainder taken from reference TRBV19 and TRBJ1-1, is DGGITQSPKYLFRKEGQNVTLSCEQNLNHDAMYWYRQDPGQGLRLIYYSQIVNDFQKGDIAEGYSVSREKKESFPLTVTSAQKNPTAFYLCASSIGGLLYTEAFFGQGTRLTVV.

Only a few counts were recorded for this clonotype. This rearrangement joins TRBV7-9 to TRBJ2-2, with a possible D match to TRBD2 (6 bases). Germline lookup yields CDR1 SEHNR and CDR2 FQNEAQ (reference sequence). The ends were cut back, 3 bases at V and 2 bases at J, with 13 bases in the middle. The CDR3 runs 16 residues. The CDR3 is CASSFFGTHNTGELFF. The CDR3 coding sequence is TGTGCCAGCAGCTTCTTCGGGACTCACAACACCGGGGAGCTGTTTTTT. Looking up the rest from reference TRBV7-9 and TRBJ2-2 gives the full variable domain: DTGVSQNPRHKITKRGQNVTFRCDPISEHNRLYWYRQTLGQGPEFLTYFQNEAQLEKSRLLSDRFSAERPKGSFSTLEIQRTEQGDSAMYLCASSFFGTHNTGELFFGEGSRLTVL.

This clonotype was observed at least ten times. The V gene is TRBV20-1, the J gene TRBJ1-2; D remains ambiguous. CDR3 length: 12 amino acids. V was clipped by 5 bases and J by 2 bases, with 9 bases between them. Per the germline V gene, CDR1 is DFQATT and CDR2 is SNEGSKA (reference sequence). The CDR3 reads CSAADGNYGYTF. CDR3 nucleotides: TGCAGTGCTGCGGACGGAAACTATGGCTACACCTTC.

V and J are TRBV6-1 and TRBJ1-1; TRBD1 matches 7 bases. The length of the CDR3 is 15 residues. Germline lookup yields CDR1 MNHNS and CDR2 SASEGT. The J segment lost 7 bases and the V segment lost 6 bases, leaving 14 bases of the junction unmatched. For the CDR3, the DNA is TGTGCCAGCAGCGACGACAGGGATGTTCGAGGTGAAGCTTTCTTT. This codes for CASSDDRDVRGEAFF.

Concerning this clonotype itself: A much more abundant neighbour one base away suggests this may be a read error. The V and J genes are TRBV15 and TRBJ1-4, with D uncertain. Germline V gene lookup returns CDR1 LNHNV and CDR2 YYDKDF (reference sequence). CDR3 length: 15 amino acids. CDR3 sequence reads: CATRREVAGIEKLFF. CDR3 nucleotides: TGTGCCACCAGAAGAGAGGTGGCGGGGATTGAAAAACTGTTTTTT.

This clonotype was detected many times. The V call is TRBV10-3, the J call TRBJ1-5; tentative D call: TRBD1 (5 bases). Germline V gene lookup returns CDR1 ENHRY and CDR2 SYGVKD. With 8 bases removed from V and 4 bases from J, the gap between germline ends came to 9 bases. This CDR3 has 12 amino acids. The CDR3 DNA follows: TGTGCCATCGCGCAGGGTAATCAGCCCCAGCATTTT. This sequence encodes CAIAQGNQPQHF.

The rearrangement joins TRBV2 to TRBJ1-1, with 8 bases fitting TRBD1. J gave up 4 bases and V 4 bases, and 5 bases lay outside the gene matches. Germline values: CDR1 SNHLY, CDR2 FYNNEI. This CDR3 has 14 residues. This CDR3 reads CASSVRGQITEAFF. CDR3 nucleotide sequence: TGTGCCAGCAGTGTCAGGGGGCAGATCACTGAAGCTTTCTTT.

In the case of this clonotype: This clone may be a read error of a much larger clone one base away. V gene TRBV19 combines with J gene TRBJ1-1; D might be TRBD1 (5 bases). Trimming left V 6 bases short and J 3 bases short, with 14 bases between. The CDR3 runs to 14 residues. CDR1 is LNHDA and CDR2 is SQIVND in the germline V gene (reference sequence). CDR3 amino acids: CASSPDITDTEAFF. The CDR3 nucleotides are TGTGCCAGTAGCCCGGACATTACGGACACTGAAGCTTTCTTT.

The sample holds one count of this clonotype. At one boundary the junction diverges from the germline segment, which might be a read error. CDR3 residues: CAISGTSFNEQFF. DNA of the CDR3: TGTGCCATCAGCGGGACGTCGTTTAATGAGCAGTTCTTC. V is TRBV7-2 and J is TRBJ2-1; 7 nucleotides align to TRBD2. The CDR3 is made up of 13 amino acids. Germline V gene data show CDR1 as SGHTA and CDR2 as FQGNSA.

The sample holds one count of this clonotype. This CDR3 fails to terminate in the conserved phenylalanine or tryptophan, so it likely reflects a read error. Because the CDR3's place on the DNA is in doubt, the DNA is left out and the CDR3 is given as listed by TCRdb. J is TRBJ2-6 and V is TRBV20-1; the table gives TRBD1 as D, unverified against the DNA. The CDR3 spans 9 amino acids, including both terminal residues. Germline-derived CDR1 and CDR2 are DFQATT and SNEGSKA (reference sequence). The CDR3 here is CSARTRANT.

This rearrangement joins TRBV2 to TRBJ2-7, with 10 bases identical to TRBD1. Germline V gene data show CDR1 as SNHLY and CDR2 as FYNNEI. The CDR3 extends over 16 amino acids. The trim removed 5 bases at V and 5 bases at J, leaving 12 bases unmatched. As DNA, the CDR3 is TGTGCCAGCAGTCTTGACAGGGGGCTAGCGGGTAACGAGCAGTACTTC. Translated: CASSLDRGLAGNEQYF.